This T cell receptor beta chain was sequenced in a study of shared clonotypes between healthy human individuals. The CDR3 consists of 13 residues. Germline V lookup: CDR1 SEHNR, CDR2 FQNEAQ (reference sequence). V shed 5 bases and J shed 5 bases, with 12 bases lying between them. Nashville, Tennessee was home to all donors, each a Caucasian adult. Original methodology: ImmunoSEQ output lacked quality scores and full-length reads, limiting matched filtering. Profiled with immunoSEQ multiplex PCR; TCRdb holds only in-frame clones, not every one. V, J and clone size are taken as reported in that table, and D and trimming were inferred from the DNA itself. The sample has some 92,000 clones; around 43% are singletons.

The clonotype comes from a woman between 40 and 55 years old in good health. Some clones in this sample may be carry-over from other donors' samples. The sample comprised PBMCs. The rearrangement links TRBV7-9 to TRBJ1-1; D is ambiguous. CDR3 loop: CASSPEVGTEAFF. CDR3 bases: TGTGCCAGCAGCCCCGAGGTAGGGACTGAAGCTTTCTTT.